What follows are 15 T cell receptor beta chains derived from one specimen sequenced in a study of CD8+CD57+ T cells in acquired aplastic anemia listed by TCRdb under 2018. TCRdb lists the instrument as Illumina HiSeq 2000. Genomic DNA was used as template for profiling of TCR beta VDJ combinations and CDR3 sequences. TCRdb applied fastp at Q25 and MiXCR to the public reads, then kept only in-frame beta chains. Rows matching on CDR3 protein sequence are summarized as one entry with the most common DNA and genes. Across this sample there are around 200,000 distinct CDR3 sequences, with approximately 57% seen only once. The ten largest make up around 28% of the sample. The sequenced sample consisted of sorted CD4+, CD8+, or CD8+CD57+ T cells (not recorded which) from PBMCs. The receptors originated from a human donor in good health.

The table lists this clonotype with many counts. The chain links TRBV5-1 to TRBJ2-3, with D tentatively TRBD2 (5 bases). This CDR3 region has 15 residues. V was clipped by 2 bases and J by 0 bases, with 10 bases between them. Looked up from germline, CDR1 is SGHRS and CDR2 is YFSETQ. This CDR3 reads CASSFTRVSTDTQYF. In DNA form, the CDR3 reads TGCGCCAGCAGCTTTACGCGGGTTAGCACAGATACGCAGTATTTT.

The J gene is TRBJ2-1, the V gene TRBV20-1; tentatively, D is TRBD1 or TRBD2 (5 bases each). V lost 4 bases, J lost 10 bases, and 11 bases lay in between. The germline CDR1 and CDR2 sequences are DFQATT and SNEGSKA (reference sequence). This CDR3 is built from 11 residues. DNA of the CDR3: TGCAGTGCTAAATGGGGGAACGAGCAGTTCTTC. It yields the protein CSAKWGNEQFF.

The sample holds many counts of this clonotype. The chain couples TRBV20-1 to TRBJ1-1; D gene uncertain. In germline, CDR1 is DFQATT, CDR2 SNEGSKA (reference sequence). V gave up 7 bases and J gave up 6 bases, with 15 bases separating them. This CDR3 has 12 amino acids. CDR3 region: CSVSGMTSEAFF. For the CDR3, the DNA is TGCAGTGTTAGCGGTATGACGTCTGAAGCTTTCTTT.

This chain joins TRBV7-9 and TRBJ1-2, with 10 bases fitting TRBD1. The germline V gene encodes CDR1 SEHNR and CDR2 FQNEAQ (reference sequence). The CDR3 sequence is 14 residues long. With 3 bases clipped from V and 5 bases from J, the junction kept 3 bases outside the gene matches. The CDR3 spells CASSFRDRGYGYTF. CDR3 coding DNA: TGTGCCAGCAGCTTCAGGGACAGGGGATATGGCTACACCTTC. Based on the CDR3 plus reference TRBV7-9 and TRBJ1-2, the full variable domain is DTGVSQNPRHKITKRGQNVTFRCDPISEHNRLYWYRQTLGQGPEFLTYFQNEAQLEKSRLLSDRFSAERPKGSFSTLEIQRTEQGDSAMYLCASSFRDRGYGYTFGSGTRLTVV.

The genes are TRBV29-1 and TRBJ2-3, with a possible D match to TRBD2 (6 bases). Per the germline V gene, CDR1 is SQVTM and CDR2 is ANQGSEA. The CDR3 extends over 15 amino acids. Trimming removed 6 bases at V and 2 bases at J, with 18 bases between. This CDR3 reads CSVENLAKDTDTQYF. As DNA, the CDR3 is TGCAGCGTCGAGAACCTAGCGAAAGACACAGATACGCAGTATTTT.

This clonotype occurred once. The gene calls are TRBV7-8 and TRBJ1-2; 9 positions agree with TRBD1. V dropped 5 bases and J dropped 6; count of bases not matched to a gene: 13. Germline V CDR1 and CDR2: SGHVS, FQNEAQ. The CDR3 totals 16 residues. In nucleotides, the CDR3 is TGTGCCAGCAGCCAGGAGGGGACAGGGACGCCCGATGGCTACACCTTC. It specifies CASSQEGTGTPDGYTF. The entire variable domain, with the rest obtained from reference TRBV7-8 and TRBJ1-2, is as follows: GAGVSQSPRYKVAKRGQDVALRCDPISGHVSLFWYQQALGQGPEFLTYFQNEAQLDKSGLPSDRFFAERPEGSVSTLKIQRTQQEDSAVYLCASSQEGTGTPDGYTFGSGTRLTVV.

The CDR3 nucleotides read TGTGCCAGCAGCTTGGCAGGGCGTCTAGCGGGGGGGGAACGCTACGAGCAGTACTTC. Protein product: CASSLAGRLAGGERYEQYF. The rearrangement links TRBV5-6 to TRBJ2-7, with TRBD2 matching over 12 bases. Germline loops: CDR1 SGHDT, CDR2 YYEEEE. J lost 3 bases, V lost 0 bases, and 13 bases had no gene match. There are 19 residues in the CDR3.

The J gene is TRBJ2-6, the V gene TRBV29-1; D is unresolved. The CDR3 has 13 amino acids. Germline assignment: CDR1 SQVTM and CDR2 ANQGSEA. Trimming stripped 4 bases from V and 4 bases from J, with 8 bases between. The CDR3 region has the DNA TGCAGCGTTGCGAAAGAGGGGGCCAACGTCCTGACTTTC. Translation: CSVAKEGANVLTF. Supplemented by reference TRBV29-1 and TRBJ2-6, the full variable domain reads SAVISQKPSRDICQRGTSLTIQCQVDSQVTMMFWYRQQPGQSLTLIATANQGSEATYESGFVIDKFPISRPNLTFSTLTVSNMSPEDSSIYLCSVAKEGANVLTFGAGSRLTVL.

The chain combines TRBV2 with TRBJ1-3; 8 bases match TRBD1. The DNA end is a closer match to TRBJ1-5, so the J assignment may be wrong. The germline V gene has CDR1 SNHLY and CDR2 FYNNEI. The CDR3 is 15 amino acids. The CDR3 loop is CASSERTGWNQPQHF. DNA of the CDR3: TGTGCCAGCAGTGAGAGGACAGGGTGGAATCAGCCCCAGCATTTT.

V is TRBV7-2 and J is TRBJ2-5; D is uncertain. Germline V gene lookup returns CDR1 SGHTA and CDR2 FQGNSA. Trimming stripped 4 bases from V and 4 bases from J, with 16 bases between. This CDR3 region has 15 residues. CDR3 sequence: CASSYQSATAETQYF. As DNA, the CDR3 is TGTGCCAGCAGCTACCAGAGCGCCACAGCAGAGACCCAGTACTTC.

The chain is built from TRBV19 and TRBJ1-6, with D tentatively TRBD1 (5 bases). The germline V and J ends were trimmed by 3 bases and 5 bases, with 17 bases remaining between them. Per the germline V gene, CDR1 is LNHDA and CDR2 is SQIVND (reference sequence). CDR3 length: 17 amino acids. CDR3 sequence: CASSIGFRGTDNSPLHF. The CDR3 DNA reads as TGTGCCAGTAGTATTGGGTTCAGAGGGACCGATAATTCACCCCTCCACTTT.

This clonotype was seen repeatedly, ten times or more. The J gene is TRBJ2-5, the V gene TRBV7-9; a possible D gene is TRBD2 (5 bases). This CDR3 region has 13 residues. Trimming took off 5 bases at V and 2 bases at J, with 9 bases between the two ends. Germline V gene lookup returns CDR1 SEHNR and CDR2 FQNEAQ (reference sequence). The CDR3 sequence: CASSPDLQETQYF. The CDR3 DNA reads as TGTGCCAGCAGCCCGGACTTACAAGAGACCCAGTACTTC. Full variable domain (outside the CDR3, taken from reference TRBV7-9 and TRBJ2-5): DTGVSQNPRHKITKRGQNVTFRCDPISEHNRLYWYRQTLGQGPEFLTYFQNEAQLEKSRLLSDRFSAERPKGSFSTLEIQRTEQGDSAMYLCASSPDLQETQYFGPGTRLLVL.

This clonotype was counted many times. This chain connects TRBV28 to TRBJ2-7; 10 bases align to TRBD1. V was pared by 3 bases and J by 5 bases, with 1 base of the junction left unmatched. Germline loops: CDR1 MDHEN, CDR2 SYDVKM. The CDR3 consists of 13 residues. The CDR3 DNA sequence: TGTGCCAGCAGTTTCGGGACAGGGGACGAGCAGTACTTC. Translated, it gives CASSFGTGDEQYF.

V usage is TRBV29-1 and J usage is TRBJ2-7, with D perhaps TRBD1 (6 bases). The V and J ends lost 6 bases and 2 bases respectively, with 14 bases between them. The CDR3 runs 13 residues. Germline V gene sequence: CDR1 SQVTM, CDR2 ANQGSEA. CDR3: CSVDGTSAYEQYF. The CDR3 region has the DNA TGCAGCGTAGACGGGACATCTGCCTACGAGCAGTACTTC.

This clonotype was seen just once. A much larger clone differs from this one at a single base, so this may be a read error. V is TRBV6-2 or TRBV6-3 and J is TRBJ2-7; D is ambiguous. This CDR3 contains 14 residues. V was clipped by 5 bases and J by 0 bases, with 11 bases between them. CDR1 MNHEY and CDR2 SVGEGT come from the germline V gene. The CDR3 DNA follows: TGTGCCAGCAGTCCCTACATGTTCTCCTACGAGCAGTACTTC. Amino acid sequence: CASSPYMFSYEQYF.